This T cell receptor (beta chain) was profiled in a study of blood T cell repertoires in COVID-19. As handled by the study authors: It was from reference gene primer amplification that nucleated cell counts were estimated. Using immunoSEQ multiplex PCR, the repertoire was profiled, and TCRdb retains in-frame clones only, with some absent. V, J and clone size were drawn from that table, and D and trimming were deduced from the DNA. The table shows 160,000 or so clones, with 79% occurring only once. Sequencing input: peripheral blood. This sequence was found in a woman aged 55-69 years with COVID-19, enrolled during active disease.

CDR3 in DNA: TGTGCCAGCAGCCACGGACAGGGTTTCAATCAGCCCCAGCATTTT. Translated, it gives CASSHGQGFNQPQHF. The genes are TRBV3-1 (or the pseudogene TRBV3-2) and TRBJ1-5, with 8 bases that match TRBD1. From germline, CDR1 is LGHDT and CDR2 YNNKEL (reference sequence). Unmatched junction bases numbered 4, after V lost 3 bases and J lost 3 bases. The CDR3 spans 15 residues.